This T cell receptor (beta chain) derives from a study of cytomegalovirus exposure and HLA in healthy donors. The V gene's germline CDR1 is SEHNR and CDR2 FQNEAQ (reference sequence). With 5 bases clipped from V and 2 bases from J, the junction kept 5 bases outside the gene matches. CDR3 length: 15 residues. Only in-frame clones appear in the TCRdb table, and some are missing; sequencing was by immunoSEQ multiplex PCR. The table includes about 88,000 clones, 84% detected once. The specimen was PBMCs. The chain joins TRBV7-9 to TRBJ1-5; TRBD1 matches 8 bases. The source is a woman between 18 and 29 years old in good health and CMV-seropositive. The CDR3 region has the DNA TGTGCCAGCAGCCCATCACAGGGGGGCAATCAGCCCCAGCATTTT. It encodes CASSPSQGGNQPQHF.